This T cell receptor beta chain was sequenced for a study of cytomegalovirus exposure and HLA in healthy donors. Notes on the study in general: Roughly even sequencing depth across donors was the assumption behind the presence/absence analyses.

The PCR had 60 Vbeta and 13 Jbeta primers. The method was immunoSEQ multiplex PCR; TCRdb's version includes in-frame clones alone and lacks a portion of them. The table includes 70,000 to 95,000 clones, around four fifths detected once. As for this clone: The antigen remains undetermined.

This CDR3 is 15 amino acids long. V shed 5 bases and J shed 8 bases, with 21 bases lying between them. CDR1 is LNHNV and CDR2 is YYDKDF in the germline V gene (reference sequence). The TCR originated in a woman in her late teens or twenties in good health and CMV-seropositive. Sequenced input: PBMCs. The chain recombines TRBV15 with TRBJ1-1, with a possible D match to TRBD1 (6 bases). CDR3 nucleotides: TGTGCCACCAGCGGAACCGGGACACCGAAATCCGAAGCTTTCTTT. Translating it yields CATSGTGTPKSEAFF.